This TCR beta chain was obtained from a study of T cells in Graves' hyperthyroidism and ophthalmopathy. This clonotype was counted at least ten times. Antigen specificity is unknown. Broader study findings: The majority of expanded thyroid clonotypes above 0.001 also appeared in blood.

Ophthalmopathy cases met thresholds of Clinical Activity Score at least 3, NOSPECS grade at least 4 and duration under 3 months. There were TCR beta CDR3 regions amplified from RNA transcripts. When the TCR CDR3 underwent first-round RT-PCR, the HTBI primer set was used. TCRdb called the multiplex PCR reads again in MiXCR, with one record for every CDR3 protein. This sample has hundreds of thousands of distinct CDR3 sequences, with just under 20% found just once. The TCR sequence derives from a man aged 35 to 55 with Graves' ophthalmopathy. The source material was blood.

The CDR3 here is CASSPRLAGVKGSYNEQFF. As DNA, the CDR3 is TGTGCCAGCAGCCCCCGACTAGCGGGAGTGAAGGGGTCCTACAATGAGCAGTTCTTC. This chain joins TRBV11-2 and TRBJ2-1, with 12 positions matching TRBD2. V shed 5 bases and J 1 base; nucleotides not matched to a gene: 12. The CDR3 sequence is 19 residues long. Looked up from germline, CDR1 is SGHAT and CDR2 is FQNNGV.